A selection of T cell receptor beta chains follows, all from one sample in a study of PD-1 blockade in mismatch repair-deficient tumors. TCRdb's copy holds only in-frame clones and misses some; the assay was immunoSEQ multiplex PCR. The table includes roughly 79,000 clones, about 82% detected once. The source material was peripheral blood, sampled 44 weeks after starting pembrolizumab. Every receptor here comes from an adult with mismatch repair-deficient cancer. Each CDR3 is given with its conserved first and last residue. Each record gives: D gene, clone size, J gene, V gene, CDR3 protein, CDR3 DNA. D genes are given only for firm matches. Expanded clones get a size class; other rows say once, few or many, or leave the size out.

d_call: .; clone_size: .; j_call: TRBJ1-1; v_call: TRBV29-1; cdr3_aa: CSANRVMNTEAFF; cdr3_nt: TGCAGCGCCAACAGGGTTATGAACACTGAAGCTTTCTTT
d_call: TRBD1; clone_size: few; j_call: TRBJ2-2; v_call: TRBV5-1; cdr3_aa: CASSSQGATAGELFF; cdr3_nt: TGCGCCAGCAGCAGCCAGGGGGCGACGGCCGGGGAGCTGTTTTTT
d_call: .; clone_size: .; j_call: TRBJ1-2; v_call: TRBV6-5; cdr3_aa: CASRNSYTYGYTF; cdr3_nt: TGTGCCAGCAGAAACAGCTATACCTATGGCTACACCTTC
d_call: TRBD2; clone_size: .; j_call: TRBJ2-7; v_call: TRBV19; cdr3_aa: CASSIASGSAYEQYF; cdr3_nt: TGTGCCAGTAGTATAGCTAGCGGGAGTGCCTACGAGCAGTACTTC
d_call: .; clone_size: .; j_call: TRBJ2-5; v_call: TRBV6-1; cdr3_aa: CASSVDHLGQETQYF; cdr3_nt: TGTGCCAGCAGTGTTGATCATCTGGGGCAAGAGACCCAGTACTTC
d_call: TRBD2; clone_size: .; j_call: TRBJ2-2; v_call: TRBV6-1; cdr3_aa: CASSDPWGLAGVWTGELFF; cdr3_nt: TGTGCCAGCAGTGACCCTTGGGGACTAGCGGGAGTATGGACCGGGGAGCTGTTTTTT
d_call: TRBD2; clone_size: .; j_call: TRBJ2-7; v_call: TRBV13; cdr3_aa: CASSLGLANEQYF; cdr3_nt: TGTGCCAGCAGCCTAGGACTAGCGAACGAGCAGTACTTC
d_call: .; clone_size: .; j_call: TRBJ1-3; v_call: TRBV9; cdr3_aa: CASSPHDQWVVSGNTIYF; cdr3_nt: TGTGCCAGCAGCCCCCACGACCAGTGGGTCGTCTCTGGAAACACCATATATTTT
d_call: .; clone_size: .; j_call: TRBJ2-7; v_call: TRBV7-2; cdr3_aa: CASSLEGDKIYEQYF; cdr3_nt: TGTGCCAGCAGCTTAGAAGGGGACAAAATCTACGAGCAGTACTTC
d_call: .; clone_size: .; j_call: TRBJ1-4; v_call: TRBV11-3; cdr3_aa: CASSSGQKATNEKLFF; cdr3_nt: TGTGCCAGCAGCTCCGGACAGAAAGCAACTAATGAAAAACTGTTTTTT
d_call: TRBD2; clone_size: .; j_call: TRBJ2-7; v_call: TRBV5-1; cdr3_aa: CASSIISGSSSDEQYF; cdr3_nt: TGCGCCAGCAGCATCATTAGCGGGAGCTCTAGCGACGAGCAGTACTTC
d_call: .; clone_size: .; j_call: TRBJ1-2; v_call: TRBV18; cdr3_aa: CASSPQRANYGYTF; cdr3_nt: TGTGCCAGCTCCCCACAGCGAGCTAACTATGGCTACACCTTC
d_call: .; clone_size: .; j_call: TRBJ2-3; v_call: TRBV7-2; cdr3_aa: CASSLSWSEDTQYF; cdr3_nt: TGTGCCAGCAGCTTATCTTGGAGTGAGGATACGCAGTATTTT
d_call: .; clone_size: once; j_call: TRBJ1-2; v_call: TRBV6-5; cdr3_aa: CASSRSGAFYGYTF; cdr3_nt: TGTGCCAGCAGTCGCAGCGGGGCCTTCTATGGCTACACCTTC
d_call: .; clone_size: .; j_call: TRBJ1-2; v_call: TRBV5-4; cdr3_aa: CASSLVGIRGSPNYGYTF; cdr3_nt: TGTGCCAGCAGCTTGGTGGGGATTCGGGGTAGCCCTAACTATGGCTACACCTTC
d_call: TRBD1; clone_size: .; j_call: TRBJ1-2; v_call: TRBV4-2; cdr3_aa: CASSSGTGTREAPVYGYTF; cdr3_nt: TGTGCCAGCAGCTCCGGGACAGGGACAAGGGAGGCCCCAGTCTATGGCTACACCTTC
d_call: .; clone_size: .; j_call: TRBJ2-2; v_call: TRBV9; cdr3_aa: CASSVGSTGELFF; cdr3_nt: TGTGCCAGCAGCGTAGGGTCAACCGGGGAGCTGTTTTTT
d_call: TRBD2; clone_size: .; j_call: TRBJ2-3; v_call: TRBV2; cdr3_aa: CASKTSGSEADTQYF; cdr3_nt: TGTGCCAGCAAGACTAGCGGGAGTGAGGCAGATACGCAGTATTTT
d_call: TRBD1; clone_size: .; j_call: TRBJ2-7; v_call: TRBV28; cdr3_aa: CASSPDRGSYEQYF; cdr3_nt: TGTGCCAGCAGTCCTGACAGGGGTTCCTACGAGCAGTACTTC
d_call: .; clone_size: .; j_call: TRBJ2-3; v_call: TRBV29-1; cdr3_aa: CGVEPAGGSDTQYF; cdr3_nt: TGCGGCGTTGAACCGGCAGGGGGGTCAGATACGCAGTATTTT
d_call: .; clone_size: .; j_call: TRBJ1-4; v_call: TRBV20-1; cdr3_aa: CSGGTNEKLFF; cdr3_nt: TGCAGTGGGGGAACTAATGAAAAACTGTTTTTT
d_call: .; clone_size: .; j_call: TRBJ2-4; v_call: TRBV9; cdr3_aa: CASSVRGGNIQYF; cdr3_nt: TGTGCCAGCAGCGTACGCGGAGGGAACATTCAGTACTTC
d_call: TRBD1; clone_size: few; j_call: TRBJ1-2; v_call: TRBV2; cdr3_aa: CASSRDRGNYGYTF; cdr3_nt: TGTGCCAGCAGCCGGGACAGGGGCAACTATGGCTACACCTTC